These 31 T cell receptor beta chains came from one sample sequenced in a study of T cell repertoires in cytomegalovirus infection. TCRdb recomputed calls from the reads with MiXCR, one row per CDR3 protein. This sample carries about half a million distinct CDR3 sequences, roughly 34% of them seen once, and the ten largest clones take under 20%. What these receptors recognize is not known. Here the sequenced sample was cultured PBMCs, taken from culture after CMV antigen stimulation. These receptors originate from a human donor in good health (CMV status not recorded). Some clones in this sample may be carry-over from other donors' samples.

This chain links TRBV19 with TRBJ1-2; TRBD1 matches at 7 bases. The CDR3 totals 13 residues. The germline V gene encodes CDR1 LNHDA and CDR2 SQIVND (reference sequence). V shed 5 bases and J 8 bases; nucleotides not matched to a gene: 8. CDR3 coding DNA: TGTGCCAGTAGTGCCGGGCAGGGGGTCGGCTACACCTTC. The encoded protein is CASSAGQGVGYTF.

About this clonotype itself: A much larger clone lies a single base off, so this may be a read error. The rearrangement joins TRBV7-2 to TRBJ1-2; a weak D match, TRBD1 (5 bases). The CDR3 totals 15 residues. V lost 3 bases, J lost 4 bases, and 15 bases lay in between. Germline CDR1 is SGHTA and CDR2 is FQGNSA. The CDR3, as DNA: TGTGCCAGCAGCTTTGGGGGGGTGCGACCCTATGGCTACACCTTC. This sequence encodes CASSFGGVRPYGYTF.

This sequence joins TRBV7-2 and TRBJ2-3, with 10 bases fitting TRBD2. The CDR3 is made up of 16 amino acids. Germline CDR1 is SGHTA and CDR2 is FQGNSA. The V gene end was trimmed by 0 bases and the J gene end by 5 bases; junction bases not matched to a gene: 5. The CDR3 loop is CASSLAASSGRDTQYF. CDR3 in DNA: TGTGCCAGCAGCTTAGCGGCGTCTAGCGGGAGAGATACGCAGTATTTT. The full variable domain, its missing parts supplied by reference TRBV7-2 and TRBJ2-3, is GAGVSQSPSNKVTEKGKDVELRCDPISGHTALYWYRQSLGQGLEFLIYFQGNSAPDKSGLPSDRFSAERTGGSVSTLTIQRTQQEDSAVYLCASSLAASSGRDTQYFGPGTRLTVL.

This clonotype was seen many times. CDR3 in DNA: TGTGCCAGCAGCTCGTGGCAGGGGAAGCTTGGCTACACCTTC. This encodes CASSSWQGKLGYTF. V usage is TRBV7-2 and J usage is TRBJ1-2; a possible D gene is TRBD1 (6 bases). The CDR3 has 14 residues. Germline CDR1 reads SGHTA; CDR2 reads FQGNSA. Trimming left V 4 bases short and J 7 bases short, with 16 bases between. The full variable domain, with the rest looked up from reference TRBV7-2 and TRBJ1-2, is GAGVSQSPSNKVTEKGKDVELRCDPISGHTALYWYRQSLGQGLEFLIYFQGNSAPDKSGLPSDRFSAERTGGSVSTLTIQRTQQEDSAVYLCASSSWQGKLGYTFGSGTRLTVV.

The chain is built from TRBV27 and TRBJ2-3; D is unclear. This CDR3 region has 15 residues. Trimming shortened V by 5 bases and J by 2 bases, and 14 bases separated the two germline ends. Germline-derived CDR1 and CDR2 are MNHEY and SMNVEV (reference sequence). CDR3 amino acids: CASSDPRRNTDTQYF. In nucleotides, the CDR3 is TGTGCCAGCAGTGACCCGCGAAGGAACACAGATACGCAGTATTTT.

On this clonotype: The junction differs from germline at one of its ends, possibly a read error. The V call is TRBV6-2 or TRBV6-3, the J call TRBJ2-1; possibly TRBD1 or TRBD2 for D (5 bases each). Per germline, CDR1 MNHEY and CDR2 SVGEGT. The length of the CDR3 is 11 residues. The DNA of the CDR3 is TGTGCCAGCGCCTGGGACGGGCCACAGGTCTTC. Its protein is CASAWDGPQVF.

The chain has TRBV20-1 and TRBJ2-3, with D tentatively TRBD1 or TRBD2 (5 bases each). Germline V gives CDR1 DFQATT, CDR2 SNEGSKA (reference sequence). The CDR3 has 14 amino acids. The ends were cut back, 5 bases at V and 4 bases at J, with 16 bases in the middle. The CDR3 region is CSAPGRGRADTQYF. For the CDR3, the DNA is TGCAGTGCTCCGGGGCGTGGCCGGGCAGATACGCAGTATTTT.

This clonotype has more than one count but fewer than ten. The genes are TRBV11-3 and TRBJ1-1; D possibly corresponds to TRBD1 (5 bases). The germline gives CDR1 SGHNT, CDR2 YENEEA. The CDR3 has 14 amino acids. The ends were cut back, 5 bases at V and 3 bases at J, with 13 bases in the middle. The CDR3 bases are TGTGCCAGCAGCCATGGGGGTTTGTACACTGAAGCTTTCTTT. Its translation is CASSHGGLYTEAFF.

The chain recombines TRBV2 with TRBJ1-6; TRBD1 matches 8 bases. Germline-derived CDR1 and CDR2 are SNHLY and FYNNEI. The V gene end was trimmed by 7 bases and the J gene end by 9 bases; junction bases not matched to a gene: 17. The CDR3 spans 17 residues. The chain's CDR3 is CASIQGVDRGVGSPLHF. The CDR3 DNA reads TGTGCCAGCATCCAAGGGGTCGACAGGGGAGTAGGTTCACCCCTCCACTTT.

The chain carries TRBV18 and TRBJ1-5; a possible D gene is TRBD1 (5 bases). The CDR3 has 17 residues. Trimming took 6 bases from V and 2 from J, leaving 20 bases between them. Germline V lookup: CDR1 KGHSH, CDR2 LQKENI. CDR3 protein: CASSTVGGLMGNQPQHF. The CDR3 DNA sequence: TGTGCCAGCTCCACCGTGGGGGGGTTGATGGGCAATCAGCCCCAGCATTTT.

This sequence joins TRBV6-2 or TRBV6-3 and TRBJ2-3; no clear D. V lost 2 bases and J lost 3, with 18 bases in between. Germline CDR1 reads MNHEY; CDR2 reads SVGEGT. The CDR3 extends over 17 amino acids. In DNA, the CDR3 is TGTGCCAGCAGTTACGGCGACCTGGGTTCCGGGACAGATACGCAGTATTTT. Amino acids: CASSYGDLGSGTDTQYF.

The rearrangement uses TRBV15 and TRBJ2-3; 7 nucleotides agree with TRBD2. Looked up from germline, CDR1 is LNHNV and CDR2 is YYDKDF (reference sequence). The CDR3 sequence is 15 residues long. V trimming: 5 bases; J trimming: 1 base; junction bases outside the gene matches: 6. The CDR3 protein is CATSWTSGGTDTQYF. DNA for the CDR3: TGTGCCACCAGCTGGACAAGCGGGGGCACAGATACGCAGTATTTT.

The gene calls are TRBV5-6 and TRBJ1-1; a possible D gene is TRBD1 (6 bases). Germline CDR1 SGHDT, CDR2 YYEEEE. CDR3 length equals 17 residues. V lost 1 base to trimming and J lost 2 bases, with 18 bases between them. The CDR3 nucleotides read TGTGCCAGCAGCTTGCCAGGGACACCCAGTCTAAACACTGAAGCTTTCTTT. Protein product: CASSLPGTPSLNTEAFF.

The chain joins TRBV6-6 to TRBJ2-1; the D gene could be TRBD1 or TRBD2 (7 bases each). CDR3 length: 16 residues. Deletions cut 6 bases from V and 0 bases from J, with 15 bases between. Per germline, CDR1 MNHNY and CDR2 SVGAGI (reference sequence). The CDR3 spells CASRNRGGDSYNEQFF. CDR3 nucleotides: TGTGCCAGCAGAAACAGGGGAGGGGACTCCTACAATGAGCAGTTCTTC.

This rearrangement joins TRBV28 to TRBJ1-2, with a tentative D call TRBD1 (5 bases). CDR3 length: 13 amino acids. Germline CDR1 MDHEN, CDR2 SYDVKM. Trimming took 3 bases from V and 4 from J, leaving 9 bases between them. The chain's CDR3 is CASSFFQGYGYTF. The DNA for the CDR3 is TGTGCCAGCAGTTTTTTCCAGGGCTATGGCTACACCTTC.

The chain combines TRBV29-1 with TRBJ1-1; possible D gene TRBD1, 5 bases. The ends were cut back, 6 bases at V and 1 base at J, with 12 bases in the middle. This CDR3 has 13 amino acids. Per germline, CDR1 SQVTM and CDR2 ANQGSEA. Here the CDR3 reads CSVGGYKNTEAFF. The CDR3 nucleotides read TGCAGCGTGGGGGGTTACAAGAACACTGAAGCTTTCTTT.

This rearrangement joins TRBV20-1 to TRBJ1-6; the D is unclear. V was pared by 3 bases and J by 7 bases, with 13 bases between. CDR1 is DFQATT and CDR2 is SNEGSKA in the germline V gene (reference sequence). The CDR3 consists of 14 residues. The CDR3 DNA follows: TGCAGTGCTAGGGAGGACTCGGGGAATTCACCCCTCCACTTT. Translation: CSAREDSGNSPLHF.

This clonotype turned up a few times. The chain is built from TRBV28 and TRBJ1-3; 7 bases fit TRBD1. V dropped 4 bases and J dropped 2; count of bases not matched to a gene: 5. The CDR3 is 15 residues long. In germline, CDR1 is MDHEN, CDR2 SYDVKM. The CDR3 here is CASSSSGTAGNTIYF. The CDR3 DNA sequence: TGTGCCAGCAGTTCCTCCGGGACAGCTGGAAACACCATATATTTT. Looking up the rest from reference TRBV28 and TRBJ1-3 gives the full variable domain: DVKVTQSSRYLVKRTGEKVFLECVQDMDHENMFWYRQDPGLGLRLIYFSYDVKMKEKGDIPEGYSVSREKKERFSLILESASTNQTSMYLCASSSSGTAGNTIYFGEGSWLTVV.

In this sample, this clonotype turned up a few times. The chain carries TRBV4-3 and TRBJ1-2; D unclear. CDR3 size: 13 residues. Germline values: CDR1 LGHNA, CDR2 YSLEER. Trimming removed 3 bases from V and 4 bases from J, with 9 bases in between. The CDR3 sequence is CASSQDDIYGYTF. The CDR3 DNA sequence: TGCGCCAGCAGCCAGGATGACATCTATGGCTACACCTTC.

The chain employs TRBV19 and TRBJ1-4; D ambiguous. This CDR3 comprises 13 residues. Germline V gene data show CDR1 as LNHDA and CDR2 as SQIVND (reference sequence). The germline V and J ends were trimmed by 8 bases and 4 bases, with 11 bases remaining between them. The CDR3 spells CASSGRVNEKLFF. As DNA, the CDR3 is TGTGCCAGTTCCGGACGGGTTAATGAAAAACTGTTTTTT.

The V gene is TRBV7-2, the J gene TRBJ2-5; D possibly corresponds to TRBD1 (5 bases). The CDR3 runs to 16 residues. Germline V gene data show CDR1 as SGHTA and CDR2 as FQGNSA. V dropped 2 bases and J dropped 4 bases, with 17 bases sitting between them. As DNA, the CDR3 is TGTGCCAGCAGCTTATCGCCTAAGGGGCGGAGAGAGACCCAGTACTTC. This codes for CASSLSPKGRRETQYF.

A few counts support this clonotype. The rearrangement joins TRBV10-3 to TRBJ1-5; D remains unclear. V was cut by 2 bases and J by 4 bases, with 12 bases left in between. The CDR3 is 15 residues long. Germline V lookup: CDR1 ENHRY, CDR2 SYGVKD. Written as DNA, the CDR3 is TGTGCCATCAGTGAGGGAGGAACTCGGAATCAGCCCCAGCATTTT. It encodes CAISEGGTRNQPQHF.

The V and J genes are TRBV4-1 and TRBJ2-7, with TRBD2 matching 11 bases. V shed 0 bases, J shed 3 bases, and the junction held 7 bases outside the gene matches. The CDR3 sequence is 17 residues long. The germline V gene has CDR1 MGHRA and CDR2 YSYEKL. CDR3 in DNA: TGCGCCAGCAGCCAAGATAGTACTAGCGGGAGTCTCTACGAGCAGTACTTC. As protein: CASSQDSTSGSLYEQYF.

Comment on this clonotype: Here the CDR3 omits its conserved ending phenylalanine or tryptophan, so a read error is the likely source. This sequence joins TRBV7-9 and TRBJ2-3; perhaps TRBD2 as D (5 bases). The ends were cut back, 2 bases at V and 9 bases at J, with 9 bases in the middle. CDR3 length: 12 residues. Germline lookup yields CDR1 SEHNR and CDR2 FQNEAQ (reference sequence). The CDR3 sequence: CASSLTRLTQYL. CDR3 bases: TGTGCCAGCAGCTTAACTAGACTGACGCAGTATTTA.

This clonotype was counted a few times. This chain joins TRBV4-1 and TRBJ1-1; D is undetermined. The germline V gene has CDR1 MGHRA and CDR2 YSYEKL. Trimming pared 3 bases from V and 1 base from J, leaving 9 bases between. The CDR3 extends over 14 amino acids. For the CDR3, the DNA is TGCGCCAGCAGCCATGTGACCCCGAACACTGAAGCTTTCTTT. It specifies CASSHVTPNTEAFF.

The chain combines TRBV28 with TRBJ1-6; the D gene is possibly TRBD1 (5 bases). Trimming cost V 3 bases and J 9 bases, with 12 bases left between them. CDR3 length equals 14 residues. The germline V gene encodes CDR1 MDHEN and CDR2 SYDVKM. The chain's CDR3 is CASSFGAGSSPLHF. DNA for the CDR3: TGTGCCAGCAGTTTTGGGGCAGGGAGTTCACCCCTCCACTTT.

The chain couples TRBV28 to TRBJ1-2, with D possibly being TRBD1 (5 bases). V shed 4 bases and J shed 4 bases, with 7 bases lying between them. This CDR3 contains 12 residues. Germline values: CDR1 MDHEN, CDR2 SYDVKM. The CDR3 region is CASSSDSYGYTF. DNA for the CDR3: TGTGCCAGCAGTTCAGACAGCTATGGCTACACCTTC.

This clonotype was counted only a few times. CDR3 loop: CASSQQGAAYEQYF. For the CDR3, the DNA is TGTGCCAGCAGTCAACAGGGGGCAGCCTACGAGCAGTACTTC. V and J are TRBV12-3 or TRBV12-4 and TRBJ2-7; 9 nucleotides line up with TRBD1. J was trimmed by 2 bases and V by 5 bases; bases with no gene match: 4. This CDR3 has 14 residues.

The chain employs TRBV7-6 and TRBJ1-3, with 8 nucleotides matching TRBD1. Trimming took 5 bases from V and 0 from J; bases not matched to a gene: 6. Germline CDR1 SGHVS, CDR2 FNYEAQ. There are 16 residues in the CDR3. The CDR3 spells CASSVGQAISGNTIYF. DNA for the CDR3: TGTGCCAGCAGCGTGGGACAGGCGATCTCTGGAAACACCATATATTTT.

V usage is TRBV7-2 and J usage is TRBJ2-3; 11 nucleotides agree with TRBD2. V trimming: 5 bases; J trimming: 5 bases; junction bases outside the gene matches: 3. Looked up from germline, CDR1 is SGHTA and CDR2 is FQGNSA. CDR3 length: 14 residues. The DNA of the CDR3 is TGTGCCAGCAGCCAAGGACTAGCGGGAGATACGCAGTATTTT. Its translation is CASSQGLAGDTQYF.

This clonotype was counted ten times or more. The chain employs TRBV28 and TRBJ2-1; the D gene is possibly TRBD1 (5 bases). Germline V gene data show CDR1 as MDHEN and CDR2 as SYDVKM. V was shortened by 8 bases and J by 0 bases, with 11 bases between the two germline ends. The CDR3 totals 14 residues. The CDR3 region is CASPTGFSYNEQFF. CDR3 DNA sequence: TGTGCCAGCCCCACAGGTTTCTCCTACAATGAGCAGTTCTTC.